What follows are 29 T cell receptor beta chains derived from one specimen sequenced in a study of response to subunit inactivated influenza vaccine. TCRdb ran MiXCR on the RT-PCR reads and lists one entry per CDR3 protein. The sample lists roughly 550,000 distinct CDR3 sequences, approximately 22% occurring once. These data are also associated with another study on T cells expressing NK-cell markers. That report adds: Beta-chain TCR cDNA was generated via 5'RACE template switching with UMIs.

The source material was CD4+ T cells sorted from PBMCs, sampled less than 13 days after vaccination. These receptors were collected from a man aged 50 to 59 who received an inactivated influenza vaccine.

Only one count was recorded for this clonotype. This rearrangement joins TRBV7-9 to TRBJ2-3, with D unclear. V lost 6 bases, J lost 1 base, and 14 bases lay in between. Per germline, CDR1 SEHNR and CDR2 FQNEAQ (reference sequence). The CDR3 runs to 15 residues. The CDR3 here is CASSVGRYGTDTQYF. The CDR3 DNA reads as TGTGCCAGCAGTGTGGGCCGTTACGGCACAGATACGCAGTATTTT.

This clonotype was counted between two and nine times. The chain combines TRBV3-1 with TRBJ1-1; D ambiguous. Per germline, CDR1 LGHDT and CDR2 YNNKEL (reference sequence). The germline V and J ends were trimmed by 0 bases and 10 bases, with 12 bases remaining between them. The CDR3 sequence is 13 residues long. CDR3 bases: TGTGCCAGCAGCCAAGAGAACCTCGGACGAGCTTTCTTT. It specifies CASSQENLGRAFF.

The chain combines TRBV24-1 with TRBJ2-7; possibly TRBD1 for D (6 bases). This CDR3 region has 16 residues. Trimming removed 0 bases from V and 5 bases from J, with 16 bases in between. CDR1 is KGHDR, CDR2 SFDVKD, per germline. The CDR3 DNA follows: TGTGCCACCAGTGATTTGTTGCAGGGGATGATCCACGAGCAGTACTTC. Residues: CATSDLLQGMIHEQYF.

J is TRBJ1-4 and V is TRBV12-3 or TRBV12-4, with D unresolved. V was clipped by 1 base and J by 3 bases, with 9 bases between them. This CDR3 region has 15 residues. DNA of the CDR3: TGTGCCAGCAGTTTAGGGCGGGTTGCTAATGAAAAACTGTTTTTT. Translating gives CASSLGRVANEKLFF.

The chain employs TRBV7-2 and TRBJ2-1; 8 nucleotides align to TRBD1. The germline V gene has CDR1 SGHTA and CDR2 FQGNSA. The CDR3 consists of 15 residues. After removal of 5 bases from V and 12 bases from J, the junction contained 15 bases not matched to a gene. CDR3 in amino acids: CASSRGQGNAKAQFF. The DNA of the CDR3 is TGTGCCAGCAGCCGAGGACAGGGTAATGCCAAGGCGCAGTTCTTC.

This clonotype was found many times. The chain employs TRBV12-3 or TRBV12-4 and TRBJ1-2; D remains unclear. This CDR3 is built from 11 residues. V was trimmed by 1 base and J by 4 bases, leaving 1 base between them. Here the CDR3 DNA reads TGTGCCAGCAGTTTAGGCTATGGCTACACCTTC. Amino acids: CASSLGYGYTF.

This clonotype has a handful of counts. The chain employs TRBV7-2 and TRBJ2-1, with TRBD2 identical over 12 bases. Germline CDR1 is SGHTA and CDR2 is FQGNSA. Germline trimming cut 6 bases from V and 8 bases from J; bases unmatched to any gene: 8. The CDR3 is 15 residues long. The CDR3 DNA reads TGTGCCAGCAGATGGACTAGCGGGATTTTGGATGAGCAGTTCTTC. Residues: CASRWTSGILDEQFF.

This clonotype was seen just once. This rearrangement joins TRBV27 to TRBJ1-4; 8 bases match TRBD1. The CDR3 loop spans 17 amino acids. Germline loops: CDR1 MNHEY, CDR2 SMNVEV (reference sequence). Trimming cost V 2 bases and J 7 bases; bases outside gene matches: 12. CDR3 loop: CASSLRRRAGGFEKLFF. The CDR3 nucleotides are TGTGCCAGCAGTTTACGCCGACGGGCAGGGGGCTTTGAAAAACTGTTTTTT.

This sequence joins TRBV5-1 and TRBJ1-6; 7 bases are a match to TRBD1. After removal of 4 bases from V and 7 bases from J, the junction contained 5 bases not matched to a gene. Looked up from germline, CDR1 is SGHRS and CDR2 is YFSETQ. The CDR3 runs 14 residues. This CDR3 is CASSGGTENSPLHF. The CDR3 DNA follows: TGCGCCAGCAGCGGTGGGACAGAGAATTCACCCCTCCACTTT.

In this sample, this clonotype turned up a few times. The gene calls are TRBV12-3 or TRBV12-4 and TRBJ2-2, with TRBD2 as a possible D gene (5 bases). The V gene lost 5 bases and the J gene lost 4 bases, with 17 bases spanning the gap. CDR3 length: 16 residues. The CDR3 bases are TGTGCCAGCAGTCCGAATTTGAGGGTACGCACCGGGGAGCTGTTTTTT. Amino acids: CASSPNLRVRTGELFF.

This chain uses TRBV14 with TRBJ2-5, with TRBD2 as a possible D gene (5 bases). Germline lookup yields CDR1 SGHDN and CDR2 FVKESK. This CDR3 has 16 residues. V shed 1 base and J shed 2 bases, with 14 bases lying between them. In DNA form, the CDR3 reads TGTGCCAGCAGCCAAGTTCCGGGGAGCATTCAAGAGACCCAGTACTTC. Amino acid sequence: CASSQVPGSIQETQYF.

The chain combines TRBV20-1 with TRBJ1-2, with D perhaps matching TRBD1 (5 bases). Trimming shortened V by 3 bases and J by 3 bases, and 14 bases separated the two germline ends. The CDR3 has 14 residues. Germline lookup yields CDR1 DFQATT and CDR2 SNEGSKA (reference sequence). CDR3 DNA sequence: TGCAGTGCTAGCAGGGAGGGGCGTGACTATGGCTACACCTTC. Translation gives CSASREGRDYGYTF.

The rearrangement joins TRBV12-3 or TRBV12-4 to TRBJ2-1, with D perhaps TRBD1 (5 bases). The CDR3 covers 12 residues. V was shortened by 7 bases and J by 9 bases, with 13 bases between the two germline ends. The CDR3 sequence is CASKQGSGEQFF. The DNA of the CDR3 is TGTGCCAGCAAGCAGGGATCGGGTGAGCAGTTCTTC.

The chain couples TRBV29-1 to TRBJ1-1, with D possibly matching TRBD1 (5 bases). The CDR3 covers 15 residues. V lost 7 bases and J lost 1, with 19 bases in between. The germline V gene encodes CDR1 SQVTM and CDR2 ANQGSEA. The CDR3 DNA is TGCAGCGCACGGGACGGCTGGGGCGGGAACACTGAAGCTTTCTTT. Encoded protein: CSARDGWGGNTEAFF.

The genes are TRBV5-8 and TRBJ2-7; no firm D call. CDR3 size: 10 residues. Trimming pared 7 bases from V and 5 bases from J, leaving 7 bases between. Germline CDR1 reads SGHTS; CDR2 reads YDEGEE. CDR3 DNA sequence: TGTGCCAGCCTTTTCCACGAGCAGTACTTC. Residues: CASLFHEQYF. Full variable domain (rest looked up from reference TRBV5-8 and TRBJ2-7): EAGVTQSPTHLIKTRGQQATLRCSPISGHTSVYWYQQALGLGLQFLLWYDEGEERNRGNFPPRFSGRQFPNYSSELNVNALELEDSALYLCASLFHEQYFGPGTRLTVT.

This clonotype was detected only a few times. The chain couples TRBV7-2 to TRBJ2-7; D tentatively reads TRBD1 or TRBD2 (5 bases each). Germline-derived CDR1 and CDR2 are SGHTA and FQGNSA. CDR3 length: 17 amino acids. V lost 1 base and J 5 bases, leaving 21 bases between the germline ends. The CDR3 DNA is TGTGCCAGCAGCTTAGGGGGGTATCGGAGGCCCCCAAACGAGCAGTACTTC. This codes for CASSLGGYRRPPNEQYF.

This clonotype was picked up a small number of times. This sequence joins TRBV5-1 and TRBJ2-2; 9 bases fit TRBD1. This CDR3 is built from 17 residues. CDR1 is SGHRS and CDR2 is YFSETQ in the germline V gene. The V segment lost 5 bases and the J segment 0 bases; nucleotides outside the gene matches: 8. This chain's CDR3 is CASSPGQGLSNTGELFF. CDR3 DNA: TGCGCCAGCAGTCCAGGACAGGGGCTTTCGAACACCGGGGAGCTGTTTTTT.

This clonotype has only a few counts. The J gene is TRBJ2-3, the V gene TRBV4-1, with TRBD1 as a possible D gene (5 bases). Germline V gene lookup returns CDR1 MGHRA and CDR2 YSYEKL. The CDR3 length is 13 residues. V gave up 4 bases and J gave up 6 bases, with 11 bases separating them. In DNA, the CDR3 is TGCGCCAGCAGCCGAGGACATGGGGATACGCAGTATTTT. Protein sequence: CASSRGHGDTQYF.

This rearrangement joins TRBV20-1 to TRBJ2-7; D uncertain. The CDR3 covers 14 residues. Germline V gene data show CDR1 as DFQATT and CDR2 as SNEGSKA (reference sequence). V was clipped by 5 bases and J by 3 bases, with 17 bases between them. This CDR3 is CSARSLDLDYEQYF. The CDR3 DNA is TGCAGTGCTCGCTCTCTTGATCTTGACTACGAGCAGTACTTC.

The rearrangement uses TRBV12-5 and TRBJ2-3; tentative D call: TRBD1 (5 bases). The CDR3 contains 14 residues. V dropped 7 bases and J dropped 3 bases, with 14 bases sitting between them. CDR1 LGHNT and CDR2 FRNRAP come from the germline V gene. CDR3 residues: CASAKGVRTDTQYF. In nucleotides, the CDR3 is TGTGCTAGTGCCAAAGGGGTCCGGACAGATACGCAGTATTTT. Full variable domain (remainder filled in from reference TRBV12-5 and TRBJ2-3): DARVTQTPRHKVTEMGQEVTMRCQPILGHNTVFWYRQTMMQGLELLAYFRNRAPLDDSGMPKDRFSAEMPDATLATLKIQPSEPRDSAVYFCASAKGVRTDTQYFGPGTRLTVL.

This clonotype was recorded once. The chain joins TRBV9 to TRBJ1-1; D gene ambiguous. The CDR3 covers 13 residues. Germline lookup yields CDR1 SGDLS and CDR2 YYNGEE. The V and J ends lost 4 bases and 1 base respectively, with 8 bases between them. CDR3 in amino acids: CASSPSPNTEAFF. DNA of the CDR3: TGTGCCAGCAGCCCCAGTCCGAACACTGAAGCTTTCTTT.

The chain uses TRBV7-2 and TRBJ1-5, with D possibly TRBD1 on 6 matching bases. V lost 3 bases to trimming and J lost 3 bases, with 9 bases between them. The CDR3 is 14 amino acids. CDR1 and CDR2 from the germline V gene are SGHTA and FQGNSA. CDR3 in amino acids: CASSLDRLNQPQHF. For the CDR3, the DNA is TGTGCCAGCAGCTTGGACAGACTCAATCAGCCCCAGCATTTT.

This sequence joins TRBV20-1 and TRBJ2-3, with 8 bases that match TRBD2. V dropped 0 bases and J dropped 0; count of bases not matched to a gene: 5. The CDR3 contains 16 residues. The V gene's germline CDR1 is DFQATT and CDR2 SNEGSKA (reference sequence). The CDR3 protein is CSARDPGGSSTDTQYF. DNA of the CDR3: TGCAGTGCTAGAGATCCGGGGGGGTCTAGCACAGATACGCAGTATTTT.

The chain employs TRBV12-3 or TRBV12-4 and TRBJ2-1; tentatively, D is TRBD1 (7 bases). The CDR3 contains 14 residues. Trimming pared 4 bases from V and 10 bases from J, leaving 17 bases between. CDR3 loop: CASSWTGQGGEQFF. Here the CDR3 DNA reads TGTGCCAGCAGTTGGACAGGACAAGGGGGGGAGCAGTTCTTC.

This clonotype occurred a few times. CDR3 region: CASSFGLAGSSDNEQFF. CDR3 sequence (DNA): TGCGCCAGCAGCTTCGGACTAGCGGGGTCCAGCGACAATGAGCAGTTCTTC. The rearrangement links TRBV5-1 to TRBJ2-1, with 12 bases aligning to TRBD2. The CDR3 is 17 amino acids. V dropped 2 bases and J dropped 5; count of bases not matched to a gene: 8. Per the germline V gene, CDR1 is SGHRS and CDR2 is YFSETQ.

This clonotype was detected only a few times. The DNA of the CDR3 is TGTGCCAGCACCCAGGGGAAAAGCTCCTACAATGAGCAGTTCTTC. Its protein product is CASTQGKSSYNEQFF. This sequence joins TRBV12-3 or TRBV12-4 and TRBJ2-1, with D perhaps matching TRBD1 (6 bases). The CDR3 spans 15 residues. V gave up 7 bases and J gave up 0 bases, with 13 bases separating them.

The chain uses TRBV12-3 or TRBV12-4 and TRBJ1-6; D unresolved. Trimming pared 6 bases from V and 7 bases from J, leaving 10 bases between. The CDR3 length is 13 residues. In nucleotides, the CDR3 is TGTGCCAGCAGCCTAGACAACAATTCACCCCTCCACTTT. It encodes CASSLDNNSPLHF.

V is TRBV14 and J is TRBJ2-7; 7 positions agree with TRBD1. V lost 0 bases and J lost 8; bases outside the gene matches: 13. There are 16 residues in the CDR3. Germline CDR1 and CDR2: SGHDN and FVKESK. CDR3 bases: TGTGCCAGCAGCCAAGACCGAAACTCAAGGGGACAGAAGCAGTACTTC. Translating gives CASSQDRNSRGQKQYF.

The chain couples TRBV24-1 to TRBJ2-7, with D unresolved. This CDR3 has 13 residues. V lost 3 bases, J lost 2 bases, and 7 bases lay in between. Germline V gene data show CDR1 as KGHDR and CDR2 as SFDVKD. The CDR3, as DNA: TGTGCCACCAGTGATAGAACTACCTACGAGCAGTACTTC. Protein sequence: CATSDRTTYEQYF.